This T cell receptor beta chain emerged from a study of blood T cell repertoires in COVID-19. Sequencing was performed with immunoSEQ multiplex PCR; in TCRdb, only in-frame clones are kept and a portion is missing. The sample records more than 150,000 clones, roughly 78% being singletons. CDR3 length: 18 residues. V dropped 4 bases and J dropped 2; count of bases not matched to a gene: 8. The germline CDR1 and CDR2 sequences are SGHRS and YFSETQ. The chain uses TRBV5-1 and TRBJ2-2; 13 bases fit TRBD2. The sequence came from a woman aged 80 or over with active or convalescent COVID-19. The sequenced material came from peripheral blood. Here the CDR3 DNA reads TGCGCCAGCAGCAAGCGGACTAGCGGGGGCCCCAACACCGGGGAGCTGTTTTTT. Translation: CASSKRTSGGPNTGELFF.